This T cell receptor beta chain was found in a study of early stage breast cancer tumors. V lost 4 bases to trimming and J lost 1 base, with 11 bases between them. This CDR3 spans 14 amino acids. CDR1 and CDR2 from the germline V gene are ENHRY and SYGVKD. Data came from immunoSEQ multiplex PCR; TCRdb stores just in-frame clones and leaves some out. This table has about 36,000 clones, 65% to 75% appearing once. The sequence was obtained from a person aged 60 to 70 with breast cancer. V gene TRBV10-3 combines with J gene TRBJ2-7; D is possibly TRBD1 or TRBD2 (5 bases each). Sequenced sample: blood. CDR3 bases: TGTGCCATCAGTGTCGGGGCCGCTTCCTACGAGCAGTACTTC. This codes for CAISVGAASYEQYF.